These 20 T cell receptor beta chains were sequenced from one sample in a study of T cells in Graves' hyperthyroidism and ophthalmopathy. RNA transcripts were the template for amplifying TCR beta CDR3 regions. Carried out on the TCR CDR3, a first-round RT-PCR used the HTBI primer set. One entry per CDR3 protein, called by TCRdb with MiXCR from the multiplex PCR reads. Altogether about 760,000 distinct CDR3 sequences are present, approximately 40% being singletons, with the ten largest covering roughly 30%. Specimen: blood. Every receptor here comes from a middle-aged woman with Graves' hyperthyroidism.

This clonotype showed up just a few times. V and J are TRBV9 and TRBJ1-1; perhaps TRBD1 as D (5 bases). This CDR3 is built from 15 residues. V lost 4 bases, J lost 7 bases, and 20 bases lay in between. Germline assignment: CDR1 SGDLS and CDR2 YYNGEE. Written as DNA, the CDR3 is TGTGCCAGCAGCCTAGACGGGGGGGTGCGCAATGAAGCTTTCTTT. Translation: CASSLDGGVRNEAFF.

The chain is built from TRBV20-1 and TRBJ2-5; 9 bases match TRBD2. CDR1 and CDR2 (germline): DFQATT, SNEGSKA (reference sequence). The CDR3 loop spans 14 amino acids. Unmatched junction bases numbered 9, after V lost 4 bases and J lost 6 bases. The DNA for the CDR3 is TGCAGTGCTATGGGGCTAGCGGGAACACAGACCCAGTACTTC. It is translated as CSAMGLAGTQTQYF.

This clonotype was counted only a few times. V usage is TRBV12-5 and J usage is TRBJ2-7, with a possible D match to TRBD1 (6 bases). The germline V gene has CDR1 LGHNT and CDR2 FRNRAP. V lost 6 bases to trimming and J lost 9 bases, with 21 bases between them. This CDR3 contains 14 residues. The CDR3 nucleotides read TGTGCTAGTGGGTTGTTCACATGGACAGAGGGGCAGTACTTC. Protein product: CASGLFTWTEGQYF. The variable domain in full, with the rest retrieved from reference TRBV12-5 and TRBJ2-7, is DARVTQTPRHKVTEMGQEVTMRCQPILGHNTVFWYRQTMMQGLELLAYFRNRAPLDDSGMPKDRFSAEMPDATLATLKIQPSEPRDSAVYFCASGLFTWTEGQYFGPGTRLTVT.

In its sample, this clonotype was seen a few times. V and J are TRBV7-9 and TRBJ2-7, with D tentatively TRBD2 (6 bases). This CDR3 is 14 amino acids long. Per germline, CDR1 SEHNR and CDR2 FQNEAQ (reference sequence). V lost 5 bases, J lost 7 bases, and 18 bases lay in between. CDR3 sequence reads: CASSRAGNLREQYF. CDR3 sequence (DNA): TGTGCCAGCAGCCGGGCGGGGAATCTGAGGGAGCAGTACTTC.

This clonotype was observed a few times. The chain combines TRBV20-1 with TRBJ1-2; 8 nucleotides line up with TRBD1. Germline V lookup: CDR1 DFQATT, CDR2 SNEGSKA (reference sequence). V lost 7 bases and J lost 7; bases outside the gene matches: 11. The CDR3 consists of 13 residues. CDR3: CSVPERTGPGYTF. CDR3 coding DNA: TGCAGTGTCCCGGAGAGGACAGGGCCTGGCTACACCTTC.

A few counts support this clonotype. The J gene is TRBJ1-3, the V gene TRBV14; TRBD1 aligns across 7 bases. Per germline, CDR1 SGHDN and CDR2 FVKESK. Losses at the gene ends were 4 bases for V and 0 bases for J; bases not matched to a gene: 6. CDR3 length equals 16 residues. The CDR3 DNA reads as TGTGCCAGCAGCCTTCTCAGGGGGAGCTCTGGAAACACCATATATTTT. Translation: CASSLLRGSSGNTIYF.

This clonotype has just a few counts. The chain carries TRBV5-5 and TRBJ1-1; D unresolved. The CDR3 runs to 14 residues. CDR1 and CDR2 (germline): SGHKS, YYEKEE (reference sequence). V was pared by 0 bases and J by 1 base, with 7 bases between. CDR3 amino acids: CASSLEMANTEAFF. DNA for the CDR3: TGTGCCAGCAGCTTGGAGATGGCGAACACTGAAGCTTTCTTT.

The CDR3 sequence is CASSYSIGPEETQYF. DNA of the CDR3: TGTGCCAGCAGTTACTCGATCGGGCCAGAAGAGACCCAGTACTTC. The genes are TRBV6-2 or TRBV6-3 and TRBJ2-5; D gene uncertain. This CDR3 region has 15 residues. Trimming left V 0 bases short and J 3 bases short, with 11 bases between. CDR1 is MNHEY and CDR2 is SVGEGT in the germline V gene.

The chain carries TRBV15 and TRBJ1-2; D remains ambiguous. Germline V lookup: CDR1 LNHNV, CDR2 YYDKDF (reference sequence). There are 15 residues in the CDR3. Trimming removed 3 bases from V and 8 bases from J, with 19 bases in between. Here the CDR3 reads CATSSLGRTTLGYTF. CDR3 nucleotides: TGTGCCACCAGCAGCTTGGGCCGGACTACATTAGGCTACACCTTC.

The rearrangement joins TRBV7-9 to TRBJ1-1; D call uncertain. Germline values: CDR1 SEHNR, CDR2 FQNEAQ (reference sequence). The CDR3 covers 14 residues. V lost 2 bases and J lost 6, with 13 bases in between. CDR3 residues: CASSLTSPGPEAFF. Written as DNA, the CDR3 is TGTGCCAGCAGCTTAACGTCCCCGGGCCCTGAAGCTTTCTTT.

In its sample, this clonotype was seen many times. The chain couples TRBV5-4 to TRBJ2-7; 7 bases match TRBD1. From germline, CDR1 is SGHNT and CDR2 YYREEE (reference sequence). V dropped 3 bases and J dropped 0; count of bases not matched to a gene: 6. The CDR3 is 15 residues long. The DNA for the CDR3 is TGTGCCAGCAGCTCCGGGACAGCCTACTCCTACGAGCAGTACTTC. Translating it yields CASSSGTAYSYEQYF.

This clonotype occurred a few times. The chain is built from TRBV12-3 or TRBV12-4 and TRBJ1-3, with D unresolved. The CDR3 spans 14 residues. V was trimmed by 6 bases and J by 2 bases, leaving 11 bases between them. For the CDR3, the DNA is TGTGCCAGCAGCCTTAGGGCAGCTGGAAACACCATATATTTT. Protein sequence: CASSLRAAGNTIYF.

J is TRBJ1-2 and V is TRBV10-3, with unresolved D. The germline V and J ends were trimmed by 9 bases and 4 bases, with 15 bases remaining between them. The CDR3 totals 13 residues. Looked up from germline, CDR1 is ENHRY and CDR2 is SYGVKD. The CDR3 here is CAIAMHATYGYTF. CDR3 DNA sequence: TGTGCCATAGCTATGCACGCAACCTATGGCTACACCTTC.

This clonotype was counted ten times or more. The chain combines TRBV20-1 with TRBJ1-6, with D possibly matching TRBD1 (6 bases). The CDR3 is 17 residues long. Germline assignment: CDR1 DFQATT and CDR2 SNEGSKA (reference sequence). V lost 8 bases and J 0 bases, leaving 20 bases between the germline ends. The CDR3 protein is CSFRQVVSSSYNSPLHF. The CDR3 DNA is TGCAGTTTCAGACAGGTCGTGTCTTCCTCCTATAATTCACCCCTCCACTTT.

This clonotype was counted once. The chain employs TRBV29-1 and TRBJ2-1, with D hard to call. Germline V gene data show CDR1 as SQVTM and CDR2 as ANQGSEA. The V and J ends lost 7 bases and 6 bases respectively, with 13 bases between them. This CDR3 region has 12 residues. The CDR3 protein is CSGEWGSNEQFF. The CDR3 DNA sequence: TGCAGCGGGGAATGGGGTTCCAATGAGCAGTTCTTC.

Remarks on this clonotype: This may stem from a read error, because a much larger clone lies one nucleotide away. CDR3 DNA: TGTGCCAGCTCACCACCGTCTATGGAAAGGGAGGAACTGTTTTTT. Its protein product is CASSPPSMEREELFF. The rearrangement links TRBV9 to TRBJ1-4; D gene uncertain. Trimming left V 7 bases short and J 12 bases short, with 25 bases between. Germline V gene lookup returns CDR1 SGDLS and CDR2 YYNGEE. The CDR3 has 15 amino acids.

V is TRBV18 and J is TRBJ1-2; D unclear. CDR3 size: 14 residues. V lost 6 bases and J lost 4, with 15 bases in between. The germline V gene encodes CDR1 KGHSH and CDR2 LQKENI. The CDR3 here is CASSLGPEGYGYTF. Here the CDR3 DNA reads TGTGCCAGCTCGCTTGGACCGGAGGGCTATGGCTACACCTTC.

Points on this clonotype: A read error is possible here, since a much larger clone lies one base away. Because it lacks the conserved phenylalanine or tryptophan at the end, this CDR3 is likely a read error. The V and J genes are TRBV29-1 and TRBJ1-1; possibly TRBD1 for D (6 bases). The CDR3 is made up of 12 amino acids. Germline CDR1 reads SQVTM; CDR2 reads ANQGSEA. This CDR3 reads CSTDRYEGEAFS. In DNA form, the CDR3 reads TGCAGTACAGACAGGTATGAGGGTGAAGCTTTCTCT.

The chain couples TRBV20-1 to TRBJ1-5; D is unresolved. The length of the CDR3 is 14 residues. The germline V and J ends were trimmed by 5 bases and 11 bases, with 22 bases remaining between them. The germline V gene encodes CDR1 DFQATT and CDR2 SNEGSKA (reference sequence). The CDR3 DNA reads TGCAGTGCTCTCGGAGGGCGGGAACCCAGGACCCAGCATTTT. It translates to CSALGGREPRTQHF.

The chain links TRBV29-1 to TRBJ1-3; a possible D gene is TRBD1 (6 bases). The germline gives CDR1 SQVTM, CDR2 ANQGSEA. CDR3 length: 14 residues. Deletions cut 1 base from V and 2 bases from J, with 9 bases between. The CDR3 reads CSVEGGLTGNTIYF. Here the CDR3 DNA reads TGCAGCGTTGAAGGGGGGCTTACTGGAAACACCATATATTTT.